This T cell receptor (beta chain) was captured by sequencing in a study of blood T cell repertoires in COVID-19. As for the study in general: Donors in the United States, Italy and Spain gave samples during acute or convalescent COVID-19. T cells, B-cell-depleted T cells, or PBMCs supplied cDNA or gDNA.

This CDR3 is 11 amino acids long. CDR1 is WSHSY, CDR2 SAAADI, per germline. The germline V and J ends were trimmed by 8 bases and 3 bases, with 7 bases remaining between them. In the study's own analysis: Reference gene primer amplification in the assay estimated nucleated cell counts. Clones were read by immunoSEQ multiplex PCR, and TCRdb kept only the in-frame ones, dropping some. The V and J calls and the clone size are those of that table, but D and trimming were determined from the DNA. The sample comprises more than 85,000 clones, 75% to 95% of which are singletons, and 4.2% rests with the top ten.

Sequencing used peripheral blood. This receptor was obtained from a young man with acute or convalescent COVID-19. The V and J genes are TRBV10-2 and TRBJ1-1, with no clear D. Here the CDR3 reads CASQQHTEAFF. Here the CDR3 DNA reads TGCGCCAGCCAACAGCACACTGAAGCTTTCTTT.